This T cell receptor beta chain was identified in a study of CD8 T cells in Susac syndrome. The T cells that were sequenced for TCR beta were CD8+ and CD4+ cells from blood. CDR1 and CDR2 (germline): SEHNR, FQNEAQ (reference sequence). This CDR3 has 16 residues. J was trimmed by 5 bases and V by 1 base; bases with no gene match: 9. Random hexamers were used to reverse transcribe the RNA input (about 0.45 to 1 ug). The method of amplification for TCR beta CDR3 was immunoSEQ multiplex PCR, covering 54 Vbeta and 13 Jbeta. Using its own MiXCR run on the immunoSEQ multiplex PCR reads, TCRdb lists one record per CDR3 protein. Of approximately 160,000 distinct CDR3 sequences in the sample, about 93% were seen once.

Sample: CD4+ T cells from PBMCs. This sequence joins TRBV7-9 and TRBJ2-7; 9 nucleotides match TRBD1. The sequence was obtained from a human donor with multiple sclerosis. The CDR3 reads CASSLDRRQGVHEQYF. The CDR3 DNA follows: TGTGCCAGCAGCTTAGACCGTCGACAGGGGGTGCACGAGCAGTACTTC.